These 25 T cell receptor beta chains came from one sample sequenced in a study of T cell responses to AZD1222 COVID-19 vaccine. Some clones are missing from TCRdb's copy, which holds only in-frame ones; the method was immunoSEQ multiplex PCR. The sample shows 90,000 to 110,000 clones, about 91% of them seen only once. Here the sequenced sample was peripheral blood, taken 28 days after the second AZD1222 dose. All receptors derive from an adult who received the AZD1222 COVID-19 vaccine.

The rearrangement links TRBV7-8 to TRBJ1-6; D call uncertain. Germline V gene sequence: CDR1 SGHVS, CDR2 FQNEAQ. This CDR3 region has 17 residues. Trimming took off 5 bases at V and 3 bases at J, with 17 bases between the two ends. The CDR3 coding sequence is TGTGCCAGCAGCGGAGCGGTCAGTGATTACTATAATTCACCCCTCCACTTT. The encoded protein is CASSGAVSDYYNSPLHF.

The V and J genes are TRBV2 and TRBJ2-2; TRBD2 might be the D (6 bases). V was pared by 6 bases and J by 5 bases, with 10 bases between. The CDR3 consists of 13 residues. Germline CDR1 reads SNHLY; CDR2 reads FYNNEI. CDR3: CASRRRETGELFF. The CDR3, as DNA: TGTGCCAGCAGACGTCGGGAGACCGGGGAGCTGTTTTTT.

As to this clone: The sample has other DNA sequences that encode this CDR3 too. CDR3 region: CASSPRTSGFYNEQFF. The DNA for the CDR3 is TGTGCCAGCAGTCCACGGACTAGCGGGTTCTACAATGAGCAGTTCTTC. The rearrangement joins TRBV28 to TRBJ2-1, with 11 bases matching TRBD2. The V gene's germline CDR1 is MDHEN and CDR2 SYDVKM. The CDR3 runs to 16 residues. V lost 5 bases, J lost 3 bases, and 6 bases stayed unmatched.

The J gene is TRBJ2-1, the V gene TRBV13; 11 positions match TRBD2. Germline V gives CDR1 PRHDT, CDR2 FYEKMQ (reference sequence). The CDR3 covers 15 residues. V dropped 4 bases and J dropped 4; count of bases not matched to a gene: 3. The DNA for the CDR3 is TGTGCCAGCAGCTCGGGACTAGCGGAATACAATGAGCAGTTCTTC. Translation: CASSSGLAEYNEQFF.

This rearrangement joins TRBV28 to TRBJ2-7; 7 nucleotides align to TRBD2. This CDR3 has 16 amino acids. J gave up 1 base and V 1 base, and 7 bases lay outside the gene matches. Germline CDR1 MDHEN, CDR2 SYDVKM. CDR3 in DNA: TGTGCCAGCAGTTTATCCTTAGGGACTACATCCTACGAGCAGTACTTC. As protein: CASSLSLGTTSYEQYF. The whole variable domain, remainder taken from reference TRBV28 and TRBJ2-7, is DVKVTQSSRYLVKRTGEKVFLECVQDMDHENMFWYRQDPGLGLRLIYFSYDVKMKEKGDIPEGYSVSREKKERFSLILESASTNQTSMYLCASSLSLGTTSYEQYFGPGTRLTVT.

This chain connects TRBV3-1 (or the pseudogene TRBV3-2) to TRBJ2-7, with TRBD2 matching over 7 bases. The CDR3 sequence is 12 residues long. Germline V gene sequence: CDR1 LGHDT, CDR2 YNNKEL (reference sequence). V lost 3 bases to trimming and J lost 6 bases; unmatched junction nucleotides: 2. The CDR3 DNA follows: TGTGCCAGCAGCCAGAGCGGGATCGAGCAGTACTTC. This encodes CASSQSGIEQYF.

V gene TRBV2 combines with J gene TRBJ2-2; D may be TRBD1 (5 bases). This CDR3 has 14 amino acids. Trimming shortened V by 4 bases and J by 5 bases, and 11 bases separated the two germline ends. Germline V gene lookup returns CDR1 SNHLY and CDR2 FYNNEI. The DNA for the CDR3 is TGTGCCAGCAGTGGAACAGGAATTACCGGGGAGCTGTTTTTT. As protein: CASSGTGITGELFF.

The chain uses TRBV6-5 and TRBJ1-5; a possible D gene is TRBD1 (6 bases). The CDR3 runs to 14 residues. Trimming removed 8 bases at V and 10 bases at J, with 21 bases between. Per the germline V gene, CDR1 is MNHEY and CDR2 is SVGAGI. CDR3 DNA: TGTGCCAGCTCCGGACAGTTGGGGAGAGTACCCCAGCATTTT. Translation gives CASSGQLGRVPQHF.

The rearrangement joins TRBV6-5 to TRBJ2-3; D may match TRBD1 or TRBD2 (5 bases each). Germline values: CDR1 MNHEY, CDR2 SVGAGI. The CDR3 spans 13 residues. Trimming took off 6 bases at V and 8 bases at J, with 15 bases between the two ends. The DNA of the CDR3 is TGTGCCAGCAGCCTTACCCGGGGCGGTACGCAGTATTTT. Protein: CASSLTRGGTQYF.

The rearrangement joins TRBV25-1 to TRBJ1-1, with D possibly matching TRBD1 (6 bases). This CDR3 comprises 14 residues. The germline V gene has CDR1 MGHDK and CDR2 SYGVNS. The V gene lost 4 bases and the J gene lost 5 bases, with 14 bases spanning the gap. The CDR3 protein is CASSGDRLRTEAFF. DNA for the CDR3: TGTGCCAGCAGTGGAGACAGGTTGAGGACTGAAGCTTTCTTT.

This clone was recorded only once. The genes are TRBV9 and TRBJ2-2, with TRBD2 identical over 9 bases. Trimming at V came to 6 bases and at J to 5 bases, leaving 8 bases not matched to a gene. The CDR3 is made up of 15 amino acids. CDR1 is SGDLS, CDR2 YYNGEE, per germline. The CDR3 DNA reads as TGTGCCAGCACCGGTAGCGGGAGTTCGACCGGGGAGCTGTTTTTT. Its protein product is CASTGSGSSTGELFF.

The rearrangement joins TRBV7-8 to TRBJ2-3, with 7 bases matching TRBD1. J was trimmed by 7 bases and V by 5 bases; bases with no gene match: 6. This CDR3 is 13 amino acids long. Germline V gives CDR1 SGHVS, CDR2 FQNEAQ. CDR3 sequence: CASSANRGYTQYF. CDR3 nucleotide sequence: TGTGCCAGCAGCGCAAACAGGGGTTATACGCAGTATTTT.

The chain has TRBV7-6 and TRBJ2-7; D is unclear. Germline V gives CDR1 SGHVS, CDR2 FNYEAQ. CDR3 length equals 13 residues. V was clipped by 4 bases and J by 7 bases, with 14 bases between them. DNA for the CDR3: TGTGCCAGCAGCTCGACCGGGTTTAAGGAGCAGTACTTC. It encodes CASSSTGFKEQYF.

This sequence joins TRBV18 and TRBJ2-7, with TRBD2 matching over 7 bases. Per the germline V gene, CDR1 is KGHSH and CDR2 is LQKENI. The CDR3 covers 15 residues. V shed 2 bases and J 0 bases; nucleotides not matched to a gene: 4. DNA for the CDR3: TGTGCCAGCTCACCAGAACTAGCGAACTCCTACGAGCAGTACTTC. Translated: CASSPELANSYEQYF.

CDR3 DNA: TGTGCCAGCAGCTTCGGTCAGACTTCCCTCTATGGCTACACCTTC. Protein sequence: CASSFGQTSLYGYTF. The chain combines TRBV13 with TRBJ1-2; D is unclear. The CDR3 is 15 amino acids. V dropped 3 bases and J dropped 4 bases, with 15 bases sitting between them. Looked up from germline, CDR1 is PRHDT and CDR2 is FYEKMQ (reference sequence).

The chain employs TRBV7-6 and TRBJ2-7; tentative D call: TRBD2 (5 bases). The CDR3 loop spans 14 amino acids. Germline lookup yields CDR1 SGHVS and CDR2 FNYEAQ. Trimming pared 1 base from V and 3 bases from J, leaving 10 bases between. The CDR3: CASSLGGLNYEQYF. Written as DNA, the CDR3 is TGTGCCAGCAGCTTAGGAGGGCTCAACTACGAGCAGTACTTC.

The rearrangement uses TRBV30 and TRBJ2-7, with TRBD1 matching 7 bases. Germline CDR1 is GTSNPN and CDR2 is SVGIG (reference sequence). With 5 bases clipped from V and 7 bases from J, the junction kept 11 bases outside the gene matches. The CDR3 spans 13 residues. CDR3 DNA: TGTGCCTGGGGGTCCTACAGGGGTAATGAGCAGTACTTC. As protein: CAWGSYRGNEQYF.

The rearrangement links TRBV10-2 to TRBJ2-2; D uncertain. Germline loops: CDR1 WSHSY, CDR2 SAAADI. This CDR3 is built from 13 residues. The V end was cut by 5 bases, the J end by 5 bases, with 9 bases between. CDR3 sequence (DNA): TGCGCCAGCAGTTTCGATTTTACCGGGGAGCTGTTTTTT. Protein sequence: CASSFDFTGELFF.

V and J are TRBV21-1 and TRBJ2-5; TRBD1 reflects the table's D call only, with no check against the DNA. TRBV21-1 has pseudogene status. CDR3 length: 13 residues. The CDR3 protein is CASDRGEFLAQYF. CDR3 bases: TGTGCCTCAGACAGGGGGGAGTTTCTTGCCCAGTACTTC.

V is TRBV11-3 and J is TRBJ2-1; 8 bases align to TRBD2. Germline V gives CDR1 SGHNT, CDR2 YENEEA. V lost 2 bases to trimming and J lost 6 bases; unmatched junction nucleotides: 6. This CDR3 is built from 15 residues. The CDR3 DNA reads as TGTGCCAGCAGCTTATCCCGGGAGGGCCCCAATGAGCAGTTCTTC. Its protein product is CASSLSREGPNEQFF.

V is TRBV3-1 (or the pseudogene TRBV3-2) and J is TRBJ1-6, with TRBD1 matching over 7 bases. There are 17 residues in the CDR3. Germline CDR1 is LGHDT and CDR2 is YNNKEL (reference sequence). The V gene end was trimmed by 0 bases and the J gene end by 7 bases; junction bases not matched to a gene: 9. The CDR3 DNA reads TGTGCCAGCAGCCAAGATCTACAGGGGTTAAGAAATTCACCCCTCCACTTT. This encodes CASSQDLQGLRNSPLHF.

This chain uses TRBV5-8 with TRBJ2-7; no definite D call. The germline V gene encodes CDR1 SGHTS and CDR2 YDEGEE. The V end lost 0 bases, the J end lost 2 bases, and 9 bases lay between the germline ends. The CDR3 length is 14 residues. CDR3 coding DNA: TGTGCCAGCAGCTTGGGGGGTGGCCCCTACGAGCAGTACTTC. Its translation is CASSLGGGPYEQYF.

The chain employs TRBV19 and TRBJ1-1; 7 bases are shared with TRBD1. V lost 3 bases to trimming and J lost 2 bases; unmatched junction nucleotides: 3. There are 14 residues in the CDR3. Germline V gene data show CDR1 as LNHDA and CDR2 as SQIVND (reference sequence). DNA of the CDR3: TGTGCCAGTAGTATGGACAGGCTAAACACTGAAGCTTTCTTT. As protein: CASSMDRLNTEAFF.

V gene TRBV6-5 combines with J gene TRBJ1-3; TRBD1 matches at 7 bases. This CDR3 contains 15 residues. Germline-derived CDR1 and CDR2 are MNHEY and SVGAGI. The V and J ends lost 6 bases and 4 bases, in that order; junction bases with no gene match: 9. DNA for the CDR3: TGTGCCAGCAGCCCCCGGGAGGGGGCAGGAAACACCATATATTTT. Protein: CASSPREGAGNTIYF.

This sequence joins TRBV2 and TRBJ1-5; 8 bases line up with TRBD1. The CDR3 consists of 15 residues. Trimming at V came to 6 bases and at J to 0 bases, leaving 4 bases not matched to a gene. Germline CDR1 is SNHLY and CDR2 is FYNNEI. Written as DNA, the CDR3 is TGTGCCAGCAGACGACAGGGGAATAGCAATCAGCCCCAGCATTTT. It codes for CASRRQGNSNQPQHF.